This T cell receptor beta chain was sequenced in a study of regulatory T cells in long-lasting Graves disease. The CDR3 is 13 amino acids. V lost 4 bases to trimming and J lost 4 bases; unmatched junction nucleotides: 3. Looked up from germline, CDR1 is SGHAT and CDR2 is FQNNGV. Specified time point: persistent/refractory GD, antithyroid drugs over 5 years with positive TRAb. RNA extracted from PBMCs served as the sequencing template. This clonotype was detected ten times or more. Assembly of TCR beta libraries relied on iRepertoire HTBI primers together with Arm-PCR of CDR3 regions. A single record per CDR3 protein comes from TCRdb applying MiXCR to the multiplex PCR reads. The sample yields approximately 400,000 distinct CDR3 sequences, about a fifth seen once.

This sample comprised peripheral blood mononuclear cells (PBMCs), obtained when the disease was refractory, from a patient treated with antithyroid drugs. The TCR sequence derives from a female donor with Graves disease. This sequence joins TRBV11-2 and TRBJ2-5, with 7 bases lining up with TRBD2. CDR3 amino acids: CASSWGGGETQYF. CDR3 sequence (DNA): TGTGCCAGCAGCTGGGGGGGGGGAGAGACCCAGTACTTC.